Below, one T cell receptor beta chain is given with its context. Its matching antigen is unknown. It was into CD45RA+ naive and CD45RA-negative memory subsets that the CD4+ cells were split. With 3 bases clipped from V and 5 bases from J, the junction kept 5 bases outside the gene matches. CDR3 length: 14 residues. Per the germline V gene, CDR1 is KGHSH and CDR2 is LQKENI. The data were obtained in a study of shared clonotypes between healthy human individuals. Study results and limitations: The four-donor shared clonotypes exceeded non-shared clonotypes in generation probability, with non-shared ones scoring lower. When naive CD4 clonotypes were compared across several donors, about 4.8% were shared.

Roughly 33,000 T cell genomes, or roughly 200 ng DNA, went into the sorted-subset replicate PCRs. Sequenced by immunoSEQ multiplex PCR; TCRdb stores in-frame clones only, minus some. The sample contains 180,000 or so clones, 80% to 95% of which appear only once. The source material was naive CD4+ T cells sorted from blood. Subset here: CD45RA+ positively selected. This clonotype was obtained from a woman aged 30 to 39 in good health. The V and J genes are TRBV18 and TRBJ1-2; 8 bases are a match to TRBD1. CDR3 amino acids: CASSPRGQDYGYTF. The CDR3 DNA follows: TGTGCCAGCTCACCTAGGGGACAGGATTATGGCTACACCTTC.